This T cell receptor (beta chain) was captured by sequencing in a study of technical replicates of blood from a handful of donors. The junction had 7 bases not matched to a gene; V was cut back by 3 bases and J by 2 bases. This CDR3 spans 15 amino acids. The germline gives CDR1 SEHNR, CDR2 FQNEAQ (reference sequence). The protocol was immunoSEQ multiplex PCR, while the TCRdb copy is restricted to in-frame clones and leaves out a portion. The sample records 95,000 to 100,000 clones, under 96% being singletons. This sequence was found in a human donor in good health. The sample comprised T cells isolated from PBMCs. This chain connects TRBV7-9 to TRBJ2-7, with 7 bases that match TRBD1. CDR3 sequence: CASSFDRVGTYEQYF. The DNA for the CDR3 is TGTGCCAGCAGCTTTGACAGGGTCGGGACCTACGAGCAGTACTTC. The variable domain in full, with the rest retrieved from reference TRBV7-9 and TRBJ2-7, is DTGVSQNPRHKITKRGQNVTFRCDPISEHNRLYWYRQTLGQGPEFLTYFQNEAQLEKSRLLSDRFSAERPKGSFSTLEIQRTEQGDSAMYLCASSFDRVGTYEQYFGPGTRLTVT.